A single sample is the source of the 11 T cell receptor beta chains below, sequenced in a study of T cells after posttransplantation cyclophosphamide. The method was immunoSEQ multiplex PCR; TCRdb's version includes in-frame clones alone and lacks a portion of them. The sample shows 15,000 to 20,000 clones, approximately 80% of them seen only once. Methotrexate plus calcineurin inhibitor accompanied controls' myeloablative marrow transplants; sampling was 1 year later. The sequences come from PBMCs, collected 440 to 450 days after allogeneic stem cell transplant with calcineurin inhibitor and methotrexate. These receptors originate from a male patient aged 30 to 40 who received an allogeneic stem cell transplant from an unrelated donor, was CMV-positive, and had acute and chronic GVHD. Some of the T cells may derive from the graft donor.

CDR3 nucleotides: TGTGCCAGTTCCGGGTCTTTCCCCAAAAACATTCAGTACTTC. Translation: CASSGSFPKNIQYF. The chain recombines TRBV30 with TRBJ2-4, with D hard to call. V was shortened by 8 bases and J by 2 bases, with 16 bases between the two germline ends. The CDR3 is 14 amino acids. CDR1 is GTSNPN, CDR2 SVGIG, per germline (reference sequence).

In DNA form, the CDR3 reads TGTGCCAGCAGCTCCGACCTAGGTAGCGGGGGATACGAGCAGTACTTC. Its protein is CASSSDLGSGGYEQYF. This chain joins TRBV7-2 and TRBJ2-7; 9 positions match TRBD2. Germline V gene sequence: CDR1 SGHTA, CDR2 FQGNSA. J gave up 4 bases and V 4 bases, and 11 bases lay outside the gene matches. CDR3 length: 16 amino acids.

V gene TRBV11-2 combines with J gene TRBJ2-1; 10 bases line up with TRBD2. CDR1 and CDR2 from the germline V gene are SGHAT and FQNNGV. The V segment lost 2 bases and the J segment 6 bases; nucleotides outside the gene matches: 7. CDR3 length: 16 residues. This chain's CDR3 is CASSLLVLAGVNEQFF. The DNA for the CDR3 is TGTGCCAGCAGCTTATTGGTGCTAGCGGGAGTCAATGAGCAGTTCTTC.

This clone came up once. The V call is TRBV5-1, the J call TRBJ1-2, with TRBD1 identical over 8 bases. The V gene end was trimmed by 8 bases and the J gene end by 5 bases; junction bases not matched to a gene: 14. The CDR3 is 15 amino acids. The germline V gene encodes CDR1 SGHRS and CDR2 YFSETQ. As DNA, the CDR3 is TGCGCCAGTAAGAGCCGGACAGGGTCGTCTTATGGCTACACCTTC. This gives the protein CASKSRTGSSYGYTF.

The chain couples TRBV4-1 to TRBJ2-1; D possibly corresponds to TRBD1 (6 bases). Germline V gene data show CDR1 as MGHRA and CDR2 as YSYEKL. Trimming removed 4 bases from V and 2 bases from J, with 12 bases in between. This CDR3 is built from 15 residues. This CDR3 is CASSPDRSPYNEQFF. CDR3 bases: TGCGCCAGCAGCCCGGACAGATCCCCCTACAATGAGCAGTTCTTC.

This chain links TRBV7-9 with TRBJ2-7, with 8 bases identical to TRBD2. CDR3 length: 16 residues. V lost 1 base, J lost 4 bases, and 9 bases stayed unmatched. CDR1 and CDR2 (germline): SEHNR, FQNEAQ (reference sequence). DNA of the CDR3: TGTGCCAGCAGCTTAGAGTATAGCGGGGAACCTTACGAGCAGTACTTC. It specifies CASSLEYSGEPYEQYF.

The chain uses TRBV6-5 and TRBJ1-2, with D possibly TRBD1 on 5 matching bases. This CDR3 has 12 amino acids. Germline CDR1 MNHEY, CDR2 SVGAGI. Trimming cost V 7 bases and J 4 bases, with 10 bases left between them. The CDR3 is CASTTAGYGYTF. Here the CDR3 DNA reads TGTGCCAGCACGACAGCGGGCTATGGCTACACCTTC.

The chain carries TRBV10-3 and TRBJ1-1, with a weak D call TRBD1 (5 bases). The V and J ends lost 11 bases and 5 bases respectively, with 18 bases between them. The germline CDR1 and CDR2 sequences are ENHRY and SYGVKD. This CDR3 has 13 amino acids. The CDR3 reads CAACGAVGTEAFF. As DNA, the CDR3 is TGTGCCGCGTGTGGGGCGGTGGGGACTGAAGCTTTCTTT.

The rearrangement links TRBV9 to TRBJ2-7; D is possibly TRBD2 (6 bases). The CDR3 is 18 residues long. Germline V gene data show CDR1 as SGDLS and CDR2 as YYNGEE. The germline V and J ends were trimmed by 4 bases and 3 bases, with 26 bases remaining between them. CDR3 in DNA: TGTGCCAGCAGCTGTCCACCCGGGGGTGGGGCGGGTGGCTACGAGCAGTACTTC. This translates into CASSCPPGGGAGGYEQYF.

V usage is TRBV4-3 and J usage is TRBJ2-7; 9 bases agree with TRBD1. CDR3 length: 15 residues. Looked up from germline, CDR1 is LGHNA and CDR2 is YSLEER. V was clipped by 0 bases and J by 3 bases; unmatched bases: 3. The CDR3 reads CASSQDGGQGYEQYF. The DNA for the CDR3 is TGCGCCAGCAGCCAAGATGGGGGACAGGGCTACGAGCAGTACTTC.

This clone was recorded once. The chain has TRBV7-2 and TRBJ2-7, with TRBD1 matching over 12 bases. The junction had 5 bases not matched to a gene; V was cut back by 5 bases and J by 9 bases. The germline V gene has CDR1 SGHTA and CDR2 FQGNSA. CDR3 length: 13 residues. For the CDR3, the DNA is TGTGCCAGCAGCCCCGGGACAGGGGGCCTGCAGTACTTC. It yields the protein CASSPGTGGLQYF.